A single sample gave rise to the 25 T cell receptor beta chains below, sequenced in a study of T cells in Graves' hyperthyroidism and ophthalmopathy. RNA transcripts yielded amplified TCR beta CDR3 regions. With the HTBI primer set, the TCR CDR3 went through a first round of RT-PCR. TCRdb reprocessed the multiplex PCR reads via MiXCR and lists one record per CDR3 protein. The table has 650,000 to 800,000 distinct CDR3 sequences, just under 45% seen once. Material for sequencing was peripheral blood or thyroid tissue (not recorded which). The receptor set was obtained from an adult man with Graves' disease, either hyperthyroidism or ophthalmopathy (not recorded which).

The sample holds a few counts of this clonotype. The J gene is TRBJ2-5, the V gene TRBV13; a weak D match, TRBD2 (5 bases). Per germline, CDR1 PRHDT and CDR2 FYEKMQ (reference sequence). The CDR3 has 14 residues. Trimming removed 6 bases at V and 5 bases at J, with 16 bases between. The CDR3 region has the DNA TGTGCCAGCAGTAATAGGGAGTTATCGGAGACCCAGTACTTC. Amino acid sequence: CASSNRELSETQYF.

In its sample, this clonotype was seen a few times. The chain employs TRBV7-9 and TRBJ1-6, with 10 bases identical to TRBD1. CDR3 length equals 18 residues. CDR1 is SEHNR and CDR2 is FQNEAQ in the germline V gene (reference sequence). V lost 2 bases, J lost 7 bases, and 11 bases stayed unmatched. The CDR3 sequence: CASSLFYPGQGKNSPLHF. The DNA of the CDR3 is TGTGCCAGCAGCTTATTTTACCCGGGACAGGGGAAGAATTCACCCCTCCACTTT.

The V and J genes are TRBV20-1 and TRBJ1-5; D ambiguous. Trimming removed 8 bases at V and 2 bases at J, with 13 bases between. The CDR3 spans 13 residues. From germline, CDR1 is DFQATT and CDR2 SNEGSKA (reference sequence). CDR3 in amino acids: CSPREVGNQPQHF. CDR3 coding DNA: TGCAGTCCCCGCGAGGTGGGCAATCAGCCCCAGCATTTT.

Worth noting for this clonotype: This sequence may be a read error, since a much larger clone differs from it by one base. The V call is TRBV6-6, the J call TRBJ2-7, with a weak D call TRBD1 (6 bases). The germline gives CDR1 MNHNY, CDR2 SVGAGI (reference sequence). This CDR3 spans 11 amino acids. CDR3 sequence: CASRQGYGQYF. In DNA form, the CDR3 reads TGTGCCAGCAGACAGGGTTACGGGCAGTACTTC.

This chain links TRBV7-9 with TRBJ2-7, with unresolved D. The CDR3 spans 14 residues. The germline V gene has CDR1 SEHNR and CDR2 FQNEAQ (reference sequence). V lost 1 base and J 5 bases, leaving 12 bases between the germline ends. The CDR3 sequence: CASSLGPHGDEQYF. The CDR3, as DNA: TGTGCCAGCAGCTTAGGCCCCCATGGCGACGAGCAGTACTTC. Variable domain in full (rest from reference TRBV7-9 and TRBJ2-7): DTGVSQNPRHKITKRGQNVTFRCDPISEHNRLYWYRQTLGQGPEFLTYFQNEAQLEKSRLLSDRFSAERPKGSFSTLEIQRTEQGDSAMYLCASSLGPHGDEQYFGPGTRLTVT.

The CDR3 region has the DNA TGTGCCATCAGTGTAGATCGGGGGCTTGGCTACACCTTC. Translated, it gives CAISVDRGLGYTF. The chain uses TRBV10-3 and TRBJ1-2, with a weak D call TRBD1 (6 bases). Germline V lookup: CDR1 ENHRY, CDR2 SYGVKD. V was cut by 4 bases and J by 7 bases, with 13 bases left in between. The CDR3 loop spans 13 amino acids.

The chain links TRBV10-3 to TRBJ2-7; 7 positions match TRBD2. V shed 5 bases and J 0 bases; nucleotides not matched to a gene: 4. The CDR3 is made up of 14 amino acids. The germline gives CDR1 ENHRY, CDR2 SYGVKD. CDR3 nucleotides: TGTGCCATCAGTTCGGCGGGAGCCTCCTACGAGCAGTACTTC. It encodes CAISSAGASYEQYF.

On this clonotype: Since a much larger clone is just one base distant, this may be a read error. This rearrangement joins TRBV19 to TRBJ1-5; D remains ambiguous. Germline V gene data show CDR1 as LNHDA and CDR2 as SQIVND (reference sequence). Deletions cut 10 bases from V and 7 bases from J, with 14 bases between. The CDR3 has 12 amino acids. This CDR3 is CATSLHSQPQHF. The CDR3, as DNA: TGTGCCACCTCGCTTCACTCCCAGCCCCAGCATTTT.

This clonotype has ten or more counts. The chain employs TRBV2 and TRBJ1-4; D unclear. The CDR3 loop spans 14 amino acids. CDR1 is SNHLY and CDR2 is FYNNEI in the germline V gene. Trimming cost V 10 bases and J 3 bases, with 15 bases left between them. Here the CDR3 reads CATSEGRANEKLFF. The CDR3, as DNA: TGTGCCACCTCAGAAGGGCGAGCTAATGAAAAACTGTTTTTT.

Turning to this clonotype: This may stem from a read error, because a much larger clone lies one nucleotide away. The chain employs TRBV13 and TRBJ1-5; no reliable D call. This CDR3 spans 15 amino acids. Germline loops: CDR1 PRHDT, CDR2 FYEKMQ (reference sequence). The CDR3 DNA reads as TGTGCCAGCAACTTACGGTCCGCGGGCAATCAGCCCCAGCATTTT. Protein: CASNLRSAGNQPQHF.

This clonotype was counted between two and nine times. The chain combines TRBV9 with TRBJ1-4; D possibly corresponds to TRBD1 (6 bases). Germline CDR1 reads SGDLS; CDR2 reads YYNGEE. Between the trimmed V and J ends, which lost 7 bases and 8 bases, there was a span of 18 bases. The CDR3 spans 14 residues. CDR3 in amino acids: CASSPPGDGEKLFF. CDR3 DNA: TGTGCCAGCTCACCTCCAGGGGACGGCGAAAAACTGTTTTTT.

This clonotype was detected many times. The chain employs TRBV5-1 and TRBJ1-2, with a possible D match to TRBD1 (6 bases). Looked up from germline, CDR1 is SGHRS and CDR2 is YFSETQ. V lost 3 bases, J lost 8 bases, and 14 bases lay in between. The CDR3 runs 13 residues. The CDR3: CASSWDTGLGYTF. Written as DNA, the CDR3 is TGCGCCAGCAGCTGGGACACAGGGTTAGGCTACACCTTC.

In its sample, this clonotype was seen many times. The genes are TRBV7-9 and TRBJ1-1; 7 positions match TRBD1. CDR3 length: 12 residues. Per germline, CDR1 SEHNR and CDR2 FQNEAQ (reference sequence). J gave up 4 bases and V 6 bases, and 2 bases lay outside the gene matches. The CDR3 is CASSTGATEAFF. The CDR3 nucleotides read TGTGCCAGCAGTACAGGGGCCACTGAAGCTTTCTTT.

The gene calls are TRBV27 and TRBJ1-2, with D hard to call. The V gene lost 4 bases and the J gene lost 7 bases, with 19 bases spanning the gap. The CDR3 loop spans 15 amino acids. In germline, CDR1 is MNHEY, CDR2 SMNVEV (reference sequence). The CDR3 bases are TGTGCCAGCAGTTACAACTACCCTCGATTCCTTGGCTACACCTTC. Translating it yields CASSYNYPRFLGYTF.

There are many counts of this clonotype. The chain links TRBV24-1 to TRBJ2-5; D gene ambiguous. Germline CDR1 and CDR2: KGHDR and SFDVKD. The V gene lost 2 bases and the J gene lost 3 bases, with 12 bases spanning the gap. The CDR3 has 15 residues. CDR3 coding DNA: TGTGCCACCAGTGATTCCCCTGGAACTGAAGAGACCCAGTACTTC. Residues: CATSDSPGTEETQYF.

This clonotype was seen ten or more times. This sequence joins TRBV5-1 and TRBJ1-5; 7 bases align to TRBD1. The CDR3 covers 14 residues. The germline V gene has CDR1 SGHRS and CDR2 YFSETQ. V shed 4 bases, J shed 4 bases, and the junction held 5 bases outside the gene matches. This CDR3 is CASSPGDRNQPQHF. CDR3 nucleotide sequence: TGCGCCAGCAGCCCCGGGGACAGAAATCAGCCCCAGCATTTT.

This chain uses TRBV2 with TRBJ1-3; D is uncertain. V lost 8 bases, J lost 0 bases, and 14 bases lay in between. Germline assignment: CDR1 SNHLY and CDR2 FYNNEI. CDR3 size: 15 residues. This chain's CDR3 is CASLARADSGNTIYF. In DNA form, the CDR3 reads TGTGCCAGCTTAGCTCGGGCAGACTCTGGAAACACCATATATTTT.

The CDR3 reads CSASEAGGTSPLHF. CDR3 coding DNA: TGCAGTGCTAGCGAGGCAGGGGGCACTTCACCCCTCCACTTT. V is TRBV20-1 and J is TRBJ1-6; 8 bases match TRBD1. CDR3 length equals 14 residues. Trimming cost V 3 bases and J 9 bases; bases outside gene matches: 7. The germline V gene encodes CDR1 DFQATT and CDR2 SNEGSKA (reference sequence).

In its sample, this clonotype was seen a few times. The chain is built from TRBV7-2 and TRBJ2-7, with D perhaps matching TRBD1 or TRBD2 (6 bases each). V was shortened by 4 bases and J by 6 bases, with 22 bases between the two germline ends. CDR1 and CDR2 from the germline V gene are SGHTA and FQGNSA. CDR3 length: 16 residues. CDR3 amino acids: CASSSGAGPAQGEQYF. As DNA, the CDR3 is TGTGCCAGCAGCTCAGGGGCGGGGCCCGCACAGGGCGAGCAGTACTTC.

This clonotype has a handful of counts. A much larger clone differs by one base, so this may be a read error. The genes are TRBV29-1 and TRBJ2-7; TRBD2 matches 11 bases. Trimming removed 4 bases from V and 6 bases from J; junction bases left unmatched: 5. The CDR3 has 13 amino acids. The germline V gene has CDR1 SQVTM and CDR2 ANQGSEA. CDR3 DNA: TGCAGCGTTGGGGGGCTAGCGGGAGGCGAGCAGTACTTC. Its translation is CSVGGLAGGEQYF.

In its sample, this clonotype was seen a few times. This rearrangement joins TRBV12-3 or TRBV12-4 to TRBJ1-1, with D tentatively TRBD1 (6 bases). The CDR3 totals 15 residues. In DNA form, the CDR3 reads TGTGCTAGTGGTTCTGACAGGATCCCGAACACTGAAGCTTTCTTT. The encoded protein is CASGSDRIPNTEAFF.

The J gene is TRBJ1-5, the V gene TRBV2; D perhaps matches TRBD1 (6 bases). CDR3 length: 14 residues. The V gene's germline CDR1 is SNHLY and CDR2 FYNNEI. V lost 7 bases and J lost 7, with 17 bases in between. The CDR3 DNA is TGTGCCAGCAAACCAACAGGGTTAGGACAGCCCCAGCATTTT. Translation: CASKPTGLGQPQHF.

This chain joins TRBV20-1 and TRBJ1-5, with TRBD1 as a possible D gene (6 bases). CDR1 and CDR2 (germline): DFQATT, SNEGSKA (reference sequence). The CDR3 runs to 13 residues. V was pared by 3 bases and J by 7 bases, with 13 bases between. The CDR3 here is CSAREGGNQPQHF. Here the CDR3 DNA reads TGCAGTGCTAGGGAGGGGGGGAACCAGCCCCAGCATTTT.

V is TRBV2 and J is TRBJ1-6, with 9 positions matching TRBD1. J lost 9 bases, V lost 6 bases, and 6 bases had no gene match. From germline, CDR1 is SNHLY and CDR2 FYNNEI. The CDR3 covers 14 residues. The DNA of the CDR3 is TGTGCCAGCAGCTTCGGGACAGGGACTTCACCCCTCCACTTT. Amino acid sequence: CASSFGTGTSPLHF.

This clonotype was seen more than once but under ten times. The chain carries TRBV20-1 and TRBJ2-7; 9 positions agree with TRBD1. V shed 0 bases, J shed 2 bases, and the junction held 5 bases outside the gene matches. The V gene's germline CDR1 is DFQATT and CDR2 SNEGSKA (reference sequence). CDR3 length: 15 amino acids. The CDR3 sequence: CSAREGTGFTYEQYF. The CDR3 coding sequence is TGCAGTGCTAGAGAAGGGACAGGGTTTACCTACGAGCAGTACTTC.